A single sample is the source of the 2 T cell receptor beta chains below, sequenced in a study of blood T cell repertoires in COVID-19. Libraries were prepared by immunoSEQ multiplex PCR; TCRdb keeps only in-frame clonotypes and omits some of them. The table shows around 160,000 clones, with around 86% occurring only once. Sequencing was done on a sample of peripheral blood. The source of these receptors is a man younger than 35 with acute or convalescent COVID-19.

The gene calls are TRBV6-5 and TRBJ2-3; TRBD2 agrees at 7 bases. After removal of 6 bases from V and 1 base from J, the junction contained 1 base not matched to a gene. Per the germline V gene, CDR1 is MNHEY and CDR2 is SVGAGI. The CDR3 has 13 amino acids. The CDR3 bases are TGTGCCAGCAGAACTAGCGGCACAGATACGCAGTATTTT. Translating gives CASRTSGTDTQYF.

This clone was found once. CDR3 amino acids: CASSEDIETEAFF. The DNA for the CDR3 is TGTGCCAGCAGTGAAGATATAGAGACTGAAGCTTTCTTT. The V call is TRBV6-1, the J call TRBJ1-1; D uncertain. The length of the CDR3 is 13 residues. The germline V and J ends were trimmed by 1 base and 5 bases, with 8 bases remaining between them. Germline V gene lookup returns CDR1 MNHNS and CDR2 SASEGT.